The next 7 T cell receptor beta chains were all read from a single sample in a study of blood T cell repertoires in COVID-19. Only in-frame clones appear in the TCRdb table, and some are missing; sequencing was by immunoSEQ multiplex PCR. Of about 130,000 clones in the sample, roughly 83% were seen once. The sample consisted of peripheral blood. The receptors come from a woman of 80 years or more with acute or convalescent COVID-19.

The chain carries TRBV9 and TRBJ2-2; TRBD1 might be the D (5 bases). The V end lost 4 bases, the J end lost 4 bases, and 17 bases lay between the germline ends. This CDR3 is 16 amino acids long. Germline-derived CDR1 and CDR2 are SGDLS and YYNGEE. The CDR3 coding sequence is TGTGCCAGCAGCATGGACACGGCTCGTGCCACCGGGGAGCTGTTTTTT. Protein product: CASSMDTARATGELFF.

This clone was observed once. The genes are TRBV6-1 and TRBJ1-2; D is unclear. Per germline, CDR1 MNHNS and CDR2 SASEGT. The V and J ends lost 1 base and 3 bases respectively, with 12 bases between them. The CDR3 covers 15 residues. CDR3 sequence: CASSEGLTRDYGYTF. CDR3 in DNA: TGTGCCAGCAGTGAAGGGCTGACTAGGGACTATGGCTACACCTTC.

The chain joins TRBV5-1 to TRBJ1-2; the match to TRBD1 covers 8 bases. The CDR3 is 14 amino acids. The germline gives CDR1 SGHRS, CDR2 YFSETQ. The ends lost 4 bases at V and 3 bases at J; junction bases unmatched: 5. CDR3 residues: CASSARGHDYGYTF. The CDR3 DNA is TGCGCCAGCAGCGCCAGGGGGCACGACTATGGCTACACCTTC.

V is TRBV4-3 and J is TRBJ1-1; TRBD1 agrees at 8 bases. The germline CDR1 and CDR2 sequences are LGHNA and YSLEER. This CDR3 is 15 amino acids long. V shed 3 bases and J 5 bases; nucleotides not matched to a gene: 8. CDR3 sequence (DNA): TGCGCCAGCAGCCATCAACAGGGGGGGTGGACTGAAGCTTTCTTT. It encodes CASSHQQGGWTEAFF.

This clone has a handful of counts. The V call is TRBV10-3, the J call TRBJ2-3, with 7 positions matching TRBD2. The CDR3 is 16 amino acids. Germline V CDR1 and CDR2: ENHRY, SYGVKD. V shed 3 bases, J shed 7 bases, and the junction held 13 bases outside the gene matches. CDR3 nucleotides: TGTGCCATCAGTGAAGGACTAGTCGACTTGGGGTATACGCAGTATTTT. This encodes CAISEGLVDLGYTQYF.

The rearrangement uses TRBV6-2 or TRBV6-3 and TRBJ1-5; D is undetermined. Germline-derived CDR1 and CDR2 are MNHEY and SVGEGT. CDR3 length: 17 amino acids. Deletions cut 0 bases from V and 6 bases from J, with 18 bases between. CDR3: CASSYSKNLAAGQPQHF. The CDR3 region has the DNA TGTGCCAGCAGTTACTCCAAAAATTTGGCGGCGGGTCAGCCCCAGCATTTT.

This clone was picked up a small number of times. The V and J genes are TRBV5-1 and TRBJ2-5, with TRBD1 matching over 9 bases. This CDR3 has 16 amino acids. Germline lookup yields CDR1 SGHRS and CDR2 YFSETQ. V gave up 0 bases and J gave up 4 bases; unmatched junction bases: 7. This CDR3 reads CASSLASTGGLETQYF. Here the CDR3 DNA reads TGCGCCAGCAGCTTGGCCTCGACAGGGGGTCTAGAGACCCAGTACTTC. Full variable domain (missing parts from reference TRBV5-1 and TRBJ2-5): KAGVTQTPRYLIKTRGQQVTLSCSPISGHRSVSWYQQTPGQGLQFLFEYFSETQRNKGNFPGRFSGRQFSNSRSEMNVSTLELGDSALYLCASSLASTGGLETQYFGPGTRLLVL.